The 11 T cell receptor beta chains presented below share a single source sample, sequenced in a study of regulatory T cells in long-lasting Graves disease. Documented time point: newly diagnosed GD, antithyroid drugs for less than 3 months. The TCR library used RNA extracted from PBMCs. Building of the TCR beta libraries involved iRepertoire HTBI primers and Arm-PCR of CDR3 regions. Each CDR3 protein gets one entry after TCRdb re-called the multiplex PCR reads with MiXCR. The sample includes 600,000 to 650,000 distinct CDR3 sequences, under 20% of them seen just once. The sample was also reused in another study, on T cells in Graves' hyperthyroidism and ophthalmopathy.

The sample consisted of peripheral blood mononuclear cells (PBMCs), taken at new diagnosis, from a patient treated with antithyroid drugs. The receptors were gathered from a woman under 40 with Graves disease.

This clonotype was seen only a few times. The chain employs TRBV5-1 and TRBJ2-5; D is uncertain. With 0 bases removed from V and 4 bases from J, the gap between germline ends came to 10 bases. Germline CDR1 reads SGHRS; CDR2 reads YFSETQ. This CDR3 comprises 14 residues. As DNA, the CDR3 is TGCGCCAGCAGCTTGGTTGGATTCCGAGAGACCCAGTACTTC. Translated: CASSLVGFRETQYF.

This clonotype was counted ten times or more. The chain is built from TRBV11-2 and TRBJ2-7, with 11 bases fitting TRBD1. CDR3 length equals 17 residues. The ends lost 5 bases at V and 7 bases at J; junction bases unmatched: 16. Germline V gene sequence: CDR1 SGHAT, CDR2 FQNNGV. This CDR3 reads CASSLRLRTGGWEEQYF. The DNA for the CDR3 is TGTGCCAGCAGCCTAAGACTACGGACAGGGGGCTGGGAGGAGCAGTACTTC.

This clonotype was observed a handful of times. The CDR3, as DNA: TGTGCCAGCTCACCAACGACCGGGACAGGGAACACTGAAGCTTTCTTT. Translated, it gives CASSPTTGTGNTEAFF. V is TRBV18 and J is TRBJ1-1; 8 bases fit TRBD1. This CDR3 contains 16 residues. Losses at the gene ends were 2 bases for V and 1 base for J; bases not matched to a gene: 6. The germline gives CDR1 KGHSH, CDR2 LQKENI.

The rearrangement links TRBV3-1 to TRBJ2-6, with D uncertain. The CDR3 contains 15 residues. In germline, CDR1 is LGHDT, CDR2 YNNKEL (reference sequence). The ends were cut back, 6 bases at V and 0 bases at J, with 9 bases in the middle. The CDR3 region has the DNA TGTGCCAGCAGAGACGAGACCTCTGGGGCCAACGTCCTGACTTTC. Translated: CASRDETSGANVLTF.

The genes are TRBV5-1 and TRBJ2-5, with 7 nucleotides matching TRBD1. Germline-derived CDR1 and CDR2 are SGHRS and YFSETQ. This CDR3 has 15 amino acids. Germline trimming cut 3 bases from V and 3 bases from J; bases unmatched to any gene: 8. In DNA form, the CDR3 reads TGCGCCAGCAGCTCCAACCGGGACAGCGAAGAGACCCAGTACTTC. This translates into CASSSNRDSEETQYF. The full variable domain, its missing parts supplied by reference TRBV5-1 and TRBJ2-5, is KAGVTQTPRYLIKTRGQQVTLSCSPISGHRSVSWYQQTPGQGLQFLFEYFSETQRNKGNFPGRFSGRQFSNSRSEMNVSTLELGDSALYLCASSSNRDSEETQYFGPGTRLLVL.

The rearrangement uses TRBV3-1 and TRBJ1-5; unclear D gene. There are 12 residues in the CDR3. The germline CDR1 and CDR2 sequences are LGHDT and YNNKEL (reference sequence). V lost 0 bases and J lost 8, with 5 bases in between. CDR3 amino acids: CASSQDHEPQHF. The CDR3 DNA follows: TGTGCCAGCAGCCAAGATCACGAGCCCCAGCATTTT.

This clonotype was detected only a few times. The DNA for the CDR3 is TGCAGCGTTAATCGAGCGCCGAGCCCCGCCACAGATACGCAGTATTTT. It is translated as CSVNRAPSPATDTQYF. J is TRBJ2-3 and V is TRBV29-1; D unresolved. The CDR3 is 16 residues long. Trimming stripped 5 bases from V and 2 bases from J, with 20 bases between. Per germline, CDR1 SQVTM and CDR2 ANQGSEA.

The rearrangement links TRBV12-3 or TRBV12-4 to TRBJ1-1, with a weak D call TRBD1 (6 bases). This CDR3 has 15 residues. The V and J ends lost 6 bases and 1 base respectively, with 15 bases between them. This chain's CDR3 is CASSERGFGNTEAFF. The CDR3 DNA is TGTGCCAGCAGCGAGAGGGGGTTCGGGAACACTGAAGCTTTCTTT.

This clonotype was counted ten times or more. The gene calls are TRBV2 and TRBJ1-4; 8 positions match TRBD1. V gave up 11 bases and J gave up 0 bases; unmatched junction bases: 8. The CDR3 consists of 15 residues. Per the germline V gene, CDR1 is SNHLY and CDR2 is FYNNEI. The CDR3 loop is CAGRQGTSTNEKLFF. CDR3 nucleotides: TGTGCCGGCCGACAGGGGACTTCAACTAATGAAAAACTGTTTTTT.

This clonotype appeared a few times. A much bigger clone sits one base away, suggesting this may be a read error. V and J are TRBV14 and TRBJ2-7, with D perhaps TRBD1 or TRBD2 (6 bases each). The CDR3 loop spans 12 amino acids. CDR1 SGHDN and CDR2 FVKESK come from the germline V gene. The germline V and J ends were trimmed by 3 bases and 6 bases, with 9 bases remaining between them. In DNA, the CDR3 is TGTGCCAGCAGCCAGGGGGGCTTCGAGCAGTACTTC. It encodes CASSQGGFEQYF.

The gene calls are TRBV9 and TRBJ2-5; D remains ambiguous. The CDR3 consists of 14 residues. Germline CDR1 is SGDLS and CDR2 is YYNGEE. V was cut by 0 bases and J by 1 base, with 7 bases left in between. CDR3 sequence: CASSVGVFQETQYF. In nucleotides, the CDR3 is TGTGCCAGCAGCGTAGGAGTGTTCCAAGAGACCCAGTACTTC.